These 3 T cell receptor beta chains were sequenced from one sample in a study of low-dose radiotherapy and immunotherapy resistance in tumors. Primers targeting TRAV and TRBV primed first-strand cDNA, covering alpha and beta chains. TCR amplification ran roughly 21 PCR cycles using constant-region and V-primer adapter primers. MiXCR, applied by TCRdb to the reads, yields one record per CDR3 protein. The sample carries 75,000 to 95,000 distinct CDR3 sequences, more than 8.5% recorded once. Described time point: before trial treatment. The sequencing here drew on PBMCs, taken before treatment. The receptors shown here come from a male donor with prostate cancer.

The V call is TRBV6-5, the J call TRBJ2-7; D not resolved. V was cut by 0 bases and J by 7 bases, with 10 bases left in between. The germline V gene encodes CDR1 MNHEY and CDR2 SVGAGI. This CDR3 is 13 amino acids long. In nucleotides, the CDR3 is TGTGCCAGCAGTTACTCGCAACTTGGGGAGCAGTACTTC. Translation: CASSYSQLGEQYF.

As concerns this clonotype: A read error is likely here: a far larger clone is one base away. The genes are TRBV10-3 and TRBJ2-7; TRBD2 is a possible D gene (6 bases). Trimming pared 5 bases from V and 2 bases from J, leaving 13 bases between. The germline CDR1 and CDR2 sequences are ENHRY and SYGVKD. This CDR3 spans 14 amino acids. The CDR3 is CAISYQGGPYEQYF. DNA of the CDR3: TGTGCCATCAGTTACCAGGGAGGCCCCTACGAGCAGTACTTC.

This clonotype was counted at least ten times. The chain carries TRBV24-1 and TRBJ2-1; TRBD2 agrees at 11 bases. Trimming cost V 4 bases and J 1 base; bases outside gene matches: 8. Germline lookup yields CDR1 KGHDR and CDR2 SFDVKD. The CDR3 consists of 18 residues. Written as DNA, the CDR3 is TGTGCCACCAGTGACCAAGTTAGCGGGAGGGGATCCTACAATGAGCAGTTCTTC. Protein: CATSDQVSGRGSYNEQFF.